Listed below are T cell receptor beta chains from one sample, sequenced in a study of technical replicates of blood from a few donors. TCRdb keeps only in-frame clones here, not all; method: immunoSEQ multiplex PCR. The sample yields around 70,000 clones, under 95% seen once. The material sequenced was T cells isolated from PBMCs. The receptors were gathered from a human donor in good health. Both conserved end residues are part of each CDR3. The D gene is left open where the match is weak. Rows give clone size only sometimes, using once, few, many, or a class for an expanded clone.

V: TRBV7-3
J: TRBJ2-6
size: -
D: -
CDR3: CASSPPGSGANVLTF
DNA: TGTGCCAGCAGCCCTCCGGGATCTGGGGCCAACGTCCTGACTTTC

V: TRBV27
J: TRBJ1-2
size: -
D: TRBD1
CDR3: CASRPQGGYAYGYTF
DNA: TGTGCCAGCAGGCCTCAGGGGGGATACGCCTATGGCTACACCTTC

V: TRBV29-1
J: TRBJ2-1
size: -
D: -
CDR3: CSVEPSEQFF
DNA: TGCAGCGTTGAGCCTAGCGAGCAGTTCTTC

V: TRBV11-2
J: TRBJ2-2
size: -
D: TRBD2
CDR3: CASSPDGLAANTGELFF
DNA: TGTGCCAGCAGCCCGGACGGACTAGCGGCGAACACCGGGGAGCTGTTTTTT

V: TRBV6-5
J: TRBJ2-7
size: -
D: TRBD1
CDR3: CASSYQTGGMGEQYF
DNA: TGTGCCAGCAGTTACCAAACAGGGGGAATGGGCGAGCAGTACTTC

V: TRBV4-1
J: TRBJ2-5
size: -
D: -
CDR3: CASSQGARALGETQYF
DNA: TGCGCCAGCAGCCAAGGGGCCAGGGCCTTAGGAGAGACCCAGTACTTC

V: TRBV6-5
J: TRBJ2-1
size: once
D: TRBD2
CDR3: CASSYSGSRNEQFF
DNA: TGTGCCAGCAGTTACAGCGGGAGTCGGAATGAGCAGTTCTTC

V: TRBV28
J: TRBJ2-7
size: -
D: -
CDR3: CASSLGRGAIYEQYF
DNA: TGTGCCAGCAGTTTAGGTAGGGGCGCGATCTACGAGCAGTACTTC

V: TRBV7-9
J: TRBJ1-1
size: -
D: -
CDR3: CASSLGLTTEAFF
DNA: TGTGCCAGCAGCTTAGGTCTTACTACTGAAGCTTTCTTT

V: TRBV5-4
J: TRBJ2-3
size: -
D: -
CDR3: CASSLASGFTDTQYF
DNA: TGTGCCAGCAGCCTGGCCAGCGGATTTACAGATACGCAGTATTTT

V: TRBV5-1
J: TRBJ2-1
size: -
D: TRBD2
CDR3: CASSLALLAGGLDEQFF
DNA: TGCGCCAGCAGCTTGGCCCTTCTAGCGGGAGGGTTGGATGAGCAGTTCTTC

V: TRBV19
J: TRBJ1-1
size: -
D: -
CDR3: CASSTRTENTEAFF
DNA: TGTGCCAGTAGTACCCGAACAGAGAACACTGAAGCTTTCTTT

V: TRBV18
J: TRBJ2-3
size: -
D: -
CDR3: CASSPLRGSSTDTQYF
DNA: TGTGCCAGCTCACCACTCCGAGGGTCTAGCACAGATACGCAGTATTTT

V: TRBV7-8
J: TRBJ2-7
size: -
D: TRBD1
CDR3: CASSFITGGERYEQYF
DNA: TGTGCCAGCAGCTTCATTACAGGGGGCGAAAGGTACGAGCAGTACTTC

V: TRBV4-1
J: TRBJ1-2
size: once
D: TRBD1
CDR3: CASSQPTGGLSNYGYTF
DNA: TGCGCCAGCAGCCAGCCGACAGGGGGGTTATCTAACTATGGCTACACCTTC

V: TRBV11-2
J: TRBJ2-3
size: -
D: TRBD2
CDR3: CASSPRTSGTDTQYF
DNA: TGTGCCAGCAGCCCCCGGACTAGCGGCACAGATACGCAGTATTTT

V: TRBV10-3
J: TRBJ2-2
size: -
D: TRBD1
CDR3: CASYRDSSSGELFF
DNA: TGTGCCAGTTATCGGGACAGTAGCTCCGGGGAGCTGTTTTTT

V: TRBV7-9
J: TRBJ2-7
size: -
D: -
CDR3: CASSFLFGTSPYEQYF
DNA: TGTGCCAGCAGCTTTTTATTTGGGACTTCTCCCTACGAGCAGTACTTC

V: TRBV9
J: TRBJ1-1
size: -
D: TRBD1
CDR3: CASSRQHRGDTEAFF
DNA: TGTGCCAGCAGTAGACAGCACAGGGGAGACACTGAAGCTTTCTTT

V: TRBV19
J: TRBJ1-5
size: -
D: TRBD1
CDR3: CASRETGRYQQPQHF
DNA: TGTGCCAGTAGGGAGACAGGGCGGTATCAGCAGCCCCAGCATTTT

V: TRBV27
J: TRBJ1-4
size: once
D: -
CDR3: CASSSPSSPEEKLFF
DNA: TGTGCCAGCAGTTCTCCTAGTTCCCCGGAAGAAAAACTGTTTTTT

V: TRBV28
J: TRBJ2-7
size: -
D: TRBD2
CDR3: CASSFPSGTYEQYF
DNA: TGTGCCAGCAGTTTCCCTAGCGGGACCTACGAGCAGTACTTC

V: TRBV5-1
J: TRBJ2-7
size: -
D: -
CDR3: CASSLVREVGSYEQYF
DNA: TGCGCCAGCAGCTTGGTCAGGGAAGTAGGATCCTACGAGCAGTACTTC

V: TRBV5-1
J: TRBJ2-7
size: -
D: -
CDR3: CASSPGTWAYEQYF
DNA: TGCGCCAGCAGCCCCGGGACTTGGGCCTACGAGCAGTACTTC

V: TRBV28
J: TRBJ2-7
size: -
D: TRBD1
CDR3: CASSGGDSYEQYF
DNA: TGTGCCAGCAGTGGTGGGGACAGCTACGAGCAGTACTTC

V: TRBV19
J: TRBJ1-5
size: -
D: -
CDR3: CASSIVGESNQPQHF
DNA: TGTGCCAGTAGTATAGTTGGAGAAAGCAATCAGCCCCAGCATTTT

V: TRBV7-9
J: TRBJ1-1
size: -
D: -
CDR3: CASSFKNTEAFF
DNA: TGTGCCAGCAGCTTCAAGAACACTGAAGCTTTCTTT

V: TRBV4-1
J: TRBJ1-3
size: -
D: -
CDR3: CASSQEMGATGNTIYF
DNA: TGCGCCAGCAGCCAAGAGATGGGGGCGACGGGAAACACCATATATTTT

V: TRBV7-2
J: TRBJ2-3
size: -
D: TRBD2
CDR3: CASSLEWGTIESTDTQYF
DNA: TGTGCCAGCAGCTTAGAGTGGGGGACTATCGAAAGCACAGATACGCAGTATTTT

V: TRBV9
J: TRBJ1-1
size: few
D: -
CDR3: CASSVGGSTEAFF
DNA: TGTGCCAGCAGCGTAGGAGGGAGCACTGAAGCTTTCTTT

V: TRBV10-1
J: TRBJ2-3
size: -
D: TRBD2
CDR3: CASTSYPSGRTTDTQYF
DNA: TGCGCCAGCACTTCATATCCTAGCGGGAGGACCACAGATACGCAGTATTTT

V: TRBV10-3
J: TRBJ1-1
size: -
D: -
CDR3: CAISERLTGNTEAFF
DNA: TGTGCCATCAGTGAGCGGTTGACAGGGAACACTGAAGCTTTCTTT

V: TRBV27
J: TRBJ1-4
size: -
D: -
CDR3: CASSSRVGEKLFF
DNA: TGTGCCAGCAGTTCCAGGGTGGGCGAAAAACTGTTTTTT

V: TRBV27
J: TRBJ1-2
size: -
D: -
CDR3: CASSIEQGYGYTF
DNA: TGTGCCAGCAGCATAGAACAGGGTTATGGCTACACCTTC

V: TRBV23-1
J: TRBJ1-1
size: -
D: -
CDR3: CASTLRGGTDVHLPNEAFF
DNA: TGCGCCAGCACCCTTCGGGGGGGTACGGACGTACATTTACCTAATGAAGCTTTCTTT

V: TRBV6-5
J: TRBJ2-7
size: -
D: -
CDR3: CASSRAATYEQYF
DNA: TGTGCCAGCTCGCGCGCGGCTACCTACGAGCAGTACTTC

V: TRBV6-5
J: TRBJ2-1
size: -
D: TRBD1
CDR3: CASGQGYHEQFF
DNA: TGTGCCAGCGGACAGGGGTACCATGAGCAGTTCTTC

V: TRBV7-9
J: TRBJ2-1
size: -
D: -
CDR3: CASSSGMVRNEQFF
DNA: TGTGCCAGCAGCTCTGGAATGGTGAGGAATGAGCAGTTCTTC

V: TRBV19
J: TRBJ1-1
size: -
D: -
CDR3: CASSMMSLNTEAFF
DNA: TGTGCCAGTAGTATGATGAGCTTAAACACTGAAGCTTTCTTT

V: TRBV7-9
J: TRBJ2-7
size: -
D: -
CDR3: CASTPEPASASSYEQYF
DNA: TGTGCCAGCACCCCAGAACCAGCTAGCGCAAGCTCCTACGAGCAGTACTTC

V: TRBV11-2
J: TRBJ2-5
size: -
D: -
CDR3: CASSLERVTQYF
DNA: TGTGCCAGCAGCTTAGAACGGGTGACCCAGTACTTC

V: TRBV7-2
J: TRBJ2-5
size: -
D: -
CDR3: CASSLVYSRETQYF
DNA: TGTGCCAGCAGCTTAGTTTACAGCCGAGAGACCCAGTACTTC

V: TRBV4-1
J: TRBJ2-7
size: -
D: TRBD1
CDR3: CASSPGTGRYEQYF
DNA: TGCGCCAGCAGCCCCGGGACAGGGCGCTACGAGCAGTACTTC

V: TRBV7-2
J: TRBJ2-7
size: -
D: TRBD1
CDR3: CASSLDRGTGNEQYF
DNA: TGTGCCAGCAGCTTGGACAGGGGCACGGGCAACGAGCAGTACTTC

V: TRBV15
J: TRBJ2-3
size: -
D: TRBD2
CDR3: CATSRVGAGDILSSTDTQYF
DNA: TGTGCCACCAGCAGAGTAGGAGCGGGGGACATCCTATCTAGCACAGATACGCAGTATTTT

V: TRBV28
J: TRBJ2-1
size: -
D: TRBD2
CDR3: CASRGRDGAGGPIQQFF
DNA: TGTGCCAGCAGAGGCAGGGACGGGGCGGGAGGGCCTATCCAGCAGTTCTTC

V: TRBV13
J: TRBJ2-1
size: -
D: -
CDR3: CASSLGSSYNEQFF
DNA: TGTGCCAGCAGCTTAGGCAGCTCCTACAATGAGCAGTTCTTC

V: TRBV9
J: TRBJ1-2
size: -
D: -
CDR3: CASSVGPHQRGYTF
DNA: TGTGCCAGCAGCGTAGGGCCCCACCAACGTGGCTACACCTTC

V: TRBV6-6
J: TRBJ2-7
size: -
D: TRBD1
CDR3: CASSSQGTSLEQYF
DNA: TGTGCCAGCAGTTCACAGGGGACCTCTCTCGAGCAGTACTTC

V: TRBV7-2
J: TRBJ2-7
size: -
D: -
CDR3: CASSWGLTAYEQYF
DNA: TGTGCCAGCAGCTGGGGACTTACTGCCTACGAGCAGTACTTC

V: TRBV4-3
J: TRBJ1-3
size: -
D: -
CDR3: CASSLGPGSGNTIYF
DNA: TGCGCCAGCAGCCTCGGCCCAGGGTCTGGAAACACCATATATTTT

V: TRBV19
J: TRBJ2-7
size: -
D: TRBD2
CDR3: CASSIVVTSGSYEQYF
DNA: TGTGCCAGTAGTATAGTCGTTACTAGCGGGAGTTACGAGCAGTACTTC

V: TRBV9
J: TRBJ2-1
size: -
D: TRBD2
CDR3: CASSVGTSGLSYNEQFF
DNA: TGTGCCAGCAGCGTTGGGACTAGCGGACTCTCCTACAATGAGCAGTTCTTC